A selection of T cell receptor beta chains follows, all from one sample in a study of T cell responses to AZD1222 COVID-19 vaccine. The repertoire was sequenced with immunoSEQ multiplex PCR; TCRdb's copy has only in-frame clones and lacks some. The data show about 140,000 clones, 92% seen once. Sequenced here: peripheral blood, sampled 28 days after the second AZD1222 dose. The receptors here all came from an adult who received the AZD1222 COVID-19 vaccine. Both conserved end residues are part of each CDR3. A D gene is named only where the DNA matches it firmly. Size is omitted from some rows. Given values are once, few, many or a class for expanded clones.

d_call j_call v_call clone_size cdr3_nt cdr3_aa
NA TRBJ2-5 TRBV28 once TGTGCCAGCAGTGGGGATGCAGAGACCCAGTACTTC CASSGDAETQYF
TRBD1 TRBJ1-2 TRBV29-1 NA TGCAGCGTTGAAGCTCTGGACAGGGGCGGCTACACCTTC CSVEALDRGGYTF
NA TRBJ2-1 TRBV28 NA TGTGCCAGCACATCGGGGGCCTCGGGCTCCTACAATGAGCAGTTCTTC CASTSGASGSYNEQFF
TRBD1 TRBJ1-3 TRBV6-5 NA TGTGCCAGCAGTTACGGGACAGGGGTTGGAAACACCATATATTTT CASSYGTGVGNTIYF
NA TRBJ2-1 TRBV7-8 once TGTGCCAGCAGCCGGGGGGTCAGGGGTGAGCAGTTCTTC CASSRGVRGEQFF
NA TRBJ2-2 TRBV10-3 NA TGTGCCATCAGTGACCTAGTTAGAAAGGACACCGGGGAGCTGTTTTTT CAISDLVRKDTGELFF
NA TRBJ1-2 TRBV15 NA TGTGCCACCAGCAGAAAGGGACATGGCTACACCTTC CATSRKGHGYTF
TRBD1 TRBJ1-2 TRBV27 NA TGTGCCAGCTGGGGGTTGACAGGGGGCTATGGCTACACCTTC CASWGLTGGYGYTF
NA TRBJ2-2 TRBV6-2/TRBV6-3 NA TGTGCCAGCAGTAATACAGGAACCAGCGGGGAGCTGTTTTTT CASSNTGTSGELFF
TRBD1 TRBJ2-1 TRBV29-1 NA TGCAGCGTGGAAAGGGACAGGGGACTGAATGAGCAGTTCTTC CSVERDRGLNEQFF
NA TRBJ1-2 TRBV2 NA TGTGCCAGCACCTCCCTGCGTGGGGGGGGCTACACCTTC CASTSLRGGGYTF
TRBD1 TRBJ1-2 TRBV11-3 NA TGTGCCAGCAGCAAAACAGGGGAGGGCTATGGCTACACCTTC CASSKTGEGYGYTF
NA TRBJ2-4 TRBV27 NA TGTGCCAGCAGTTTTGTTGGGGTTTTGGCCAAAAACATTCAGTACTTC CASSFVGVLAKNIQYF
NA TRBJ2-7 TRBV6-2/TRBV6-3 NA TGTGCCAGCAACCCTGGGGGCTCCTACGAGCAGTACTTC CASNPGGSYEQYF
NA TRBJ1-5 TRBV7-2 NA TGTGCCAGCAGCTTAGCGCTAATCAGAGATAGCAATCAGCCCCAGCATTTT CASSLALIRDSNQPQHF
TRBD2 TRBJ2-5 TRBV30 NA TGTGCCTGGAGTGCAGCGGGGCAAGAGACCCAGTACTTC CAWSAAGQETQYF
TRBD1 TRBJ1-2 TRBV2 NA TGTGCCAGCAGGGTGACAGGGGGGAGGTATGGCTACACCTTC CASRVTGGRYGYTF
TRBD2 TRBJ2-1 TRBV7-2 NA TGTGCCAGCAGCTTGGTAGCGGGAGGGCCCGATGAGCAGTTCTTC CASSLVAGGPDEQFF
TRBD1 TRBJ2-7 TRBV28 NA TGTGCCAGCACCCTTACCTCCGGGACAGGGGCCTACGAGCAGTACTTC CASTLTSGTGAYEQYF
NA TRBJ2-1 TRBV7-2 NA TGTGCCAGCAGCTTTAGGGGGGGTGAGACAGGGATTCGCAATGAGCAGTTCTTC CASSFRGGETGIRNEQFF
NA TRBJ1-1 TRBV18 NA TGTGCCAGCTCACCTGGCCTCAACACTGAAGCTTTCTTT CASSPGLNTEAFF
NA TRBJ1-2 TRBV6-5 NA TGTGCCAGCAGAGAGACCGAGAGCTATGGCTACACCTTC CASRETESYGYTF
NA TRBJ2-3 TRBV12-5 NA TGTGCTAGTGGTGTACCGGGCTCCCCGCAGTATTTT CASGVPGSPQYF
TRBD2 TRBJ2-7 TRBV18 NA TGTGCCAGCTCACCCGCTAGCGGTTCCTACGAGCAGTACTTC CASSPASGSYEQYF
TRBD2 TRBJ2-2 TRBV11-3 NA TGTGCCAGCAGCCCAAGCGGGAGTGACACCGGGGAGCTGTTTTTT CASSPSGSDTGELFF
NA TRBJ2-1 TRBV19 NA TGTGCCAGTAGTAAGGCGGCCGGCAATGAGCAGTTCTTC CASSKAAGNEQFF
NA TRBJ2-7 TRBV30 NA TGTGCCTGGAGTGTACGTCGGACACAAGGTTCCTACGAGCAGTACTTC CAWSVRRTQGSYEQYF
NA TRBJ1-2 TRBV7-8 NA TGTGCCAGCAGCTTAGATCGGGTACGGAGGAGGAACTATGGCTACACCTTC CASSLDRVRRRNYGYTF
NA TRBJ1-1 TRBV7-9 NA TGTGCCAGCAGCCCAAGGGTTGACACTGAAGCTTTCTTT CASSPRVDTEAFF
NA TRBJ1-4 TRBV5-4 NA TGTGCCAGCAGCCCCGGATTGCCGGGGGAAAAACTGTTTTTT CASSPGLPGEKLFF
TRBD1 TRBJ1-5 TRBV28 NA TGTGCCAGCAGACCGGGACAGGCGGATAAGCCCCAGCATTTT CASRPGQADKPQHF
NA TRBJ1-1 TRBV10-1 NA TGCGCCAGCAGTGAAGGGCCGTCGTGGGTTCGGAACACTGAAGCTTTCTTT CASSEGPSWVRNTEAFF
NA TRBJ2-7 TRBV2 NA TGTGCCAGCAGTGAAGCAGGGACCCCCGGGGCCGAGCAGTACTTC CASSEAGTPGAEQYF
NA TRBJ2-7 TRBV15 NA TGTGCCACCAGCAGAGCTACTACCCTAGGTGAGCAGTACTTC CATSRATTLGEQYF
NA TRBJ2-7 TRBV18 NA TGTGCCAGCTCACCACAACTAGAACAAAGCGAGCAGTACTTC CASSPQLEQSEQYF
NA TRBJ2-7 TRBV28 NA TGTGCCAGCACCAGTCTCGGGGGAGGATACGAGCAGTACTTC CASTSLGGGYEQYF
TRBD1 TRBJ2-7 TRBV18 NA TGTGCCAGCTCAAGCTACGGACAGGGGGCCTACGAGCAGTACTTC CASSSYGQGAYEQYF
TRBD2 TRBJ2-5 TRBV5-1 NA TGCGCCAGCAGCGTGGGACTAGCGGAACTCCAAGAGACCCAGTACTTC CASSVGLAELQETQYF
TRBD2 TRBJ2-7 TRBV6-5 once TGTGCCAGCAGTATCCGACTAGCGGGATTTCAGGAGCAGTACTTC CASSIRLAGFQEQYF
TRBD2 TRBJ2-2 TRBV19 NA TGTGCCAGTAGTACGGGACTAGCGGTCACCGGGGAGCTGTTTTTT CASSTGLAVTGELFF
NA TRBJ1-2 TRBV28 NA TGTGCCAGCAGTTTATCCCCTCTAGCATTAGGGCTAGATGGCTACACCTTC CASSLSPLALGLDGYTF
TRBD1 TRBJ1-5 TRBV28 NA TGTGCCAGCAGACGGAGACAGGGGTGGAATCAGCCCCAGCATTTT CASRRRQGWNQPQHF
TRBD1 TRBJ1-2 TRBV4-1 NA TGCGCCAGCAGCCAAGGAAGACAGGGGGGTAACTATGGCTACACCTTC CASSQGRQGGNYGYTF
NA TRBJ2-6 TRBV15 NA TGTGCCACCAGCAGAGATGATTTAGGGGCTGGGGCCAACGTCCTGACTTTC CATSRDDLGAGANVLTF
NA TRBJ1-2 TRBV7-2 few TGTGCCAGCAGCTTAGTCGAGTCAGACTATGGCTACACCTTC CASSLVESDYGYTF
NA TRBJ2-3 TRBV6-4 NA TGTGCCAGCAGTGACCAGGGCGGGACAGATACGCAGTATTTT CASSDQGGTDTQYF
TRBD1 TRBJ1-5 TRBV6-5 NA TGTGCCAGCAGCCTAGGACAGGGAAGCAATCAGCCCCAGCATTTT CASSLGQGSNQPQHF
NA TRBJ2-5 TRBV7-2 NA TGTGCCAGCAGCGTCACAGGGTTAGAGACCCAGTACTTC CASSVTGLETQYF
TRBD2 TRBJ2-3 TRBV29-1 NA TGCAGCGTCGTGACTAGCGGGAGGCCAACAGATACGCAGTATTTT CSVVTSGRPTDTQYF
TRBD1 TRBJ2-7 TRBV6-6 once TGTGCCAGCAGTTATCGGACAGGGGGTTACGAGCAGTACTTC CASSYRTGGYEQYF
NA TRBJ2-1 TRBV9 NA TGTGCCAGCAGCGTAGAGAGACTAGGCGTCCACAATGAGCAGTTCTTC CASSVERLGVHNEQFF
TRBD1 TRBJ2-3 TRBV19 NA TGTGCCAGTAGTGATAGCAGGGGGCGGACAGATACGCAGTATTTT CASSDSRGRTDTQYF
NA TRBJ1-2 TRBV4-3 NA TGCGCCAGCAGCCAAGATACCGCCAGGGTCGACTATGGCTACACCTTC CASSQDTARVDYGYTF